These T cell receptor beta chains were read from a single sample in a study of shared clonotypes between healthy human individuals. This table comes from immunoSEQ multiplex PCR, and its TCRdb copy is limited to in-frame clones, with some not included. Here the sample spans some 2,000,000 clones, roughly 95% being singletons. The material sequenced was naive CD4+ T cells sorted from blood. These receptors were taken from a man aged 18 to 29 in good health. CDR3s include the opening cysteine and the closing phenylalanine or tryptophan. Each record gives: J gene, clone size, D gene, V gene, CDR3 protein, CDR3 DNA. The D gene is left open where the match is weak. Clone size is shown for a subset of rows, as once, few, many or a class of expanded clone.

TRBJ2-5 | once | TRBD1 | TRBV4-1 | CASSQLQGAGRETQYF | TGCGCCAGCAGCCAATTACAGGGGGCTGGTCGAGAGACCCAGTACTTC
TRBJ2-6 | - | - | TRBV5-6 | CASRLLFRETLTGANVLTF | TGTGCCAGCCGCTTGCTCTTCAGGGAGACATTGACTGGGGCCAACGTCCTGACTTTC
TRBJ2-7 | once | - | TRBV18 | CASSPPVGTEQYF | TGTGCCAGCTCACCACCGGTCGGAACCGAGCAGTACTTC
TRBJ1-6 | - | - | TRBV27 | CASSKGYGDSPLHF | TGTGCCAGCAGTAAAGGCTACGGAGATTCACCCCTCCACTTT
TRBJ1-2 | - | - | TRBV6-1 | CASQPGQKIYGYTF | TGTGCCAGCCAACCGGGACAAAAGATCTATGGCTACACCTTC
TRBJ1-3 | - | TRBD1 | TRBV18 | CASSRDRVNTIYF | TGTGCCAGCTCCCGGGACAGGGTAAACACCATATATTTT
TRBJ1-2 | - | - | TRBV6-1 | CASNANYGYTF | TGTGCCAGCAACGCTAACTATGGCTACACCTTC
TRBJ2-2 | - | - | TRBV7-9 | CASSPTPSGESTGELFF | TGTGCCAGCAGCCCAACACCGTCGGGGGAAAGCACCGGGGAGCTGTTTTTT
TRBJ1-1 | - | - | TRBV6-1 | CASSLTATEAFF | TGTGCCAGCAGTTTAACAGCCACTGAAGCTTTCTTT
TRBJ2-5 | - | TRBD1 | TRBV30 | CAWSVTGGRETQYF | TGTGCCTGGAGTGTGACAGGGGGCCGGGAGACCCAGTACTTC
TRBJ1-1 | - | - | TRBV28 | CASTRGGSGNTEAFF | TGTGCCAGCACCCGCGGGGGCTCGGGGAACACTGAAGCTTTCTTT
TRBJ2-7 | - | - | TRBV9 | CASSVEPGFSYEQYF | TGTGCCAGCAGCGTAGAACCGGGCTTCTCCTACGAGCAGTACTTC
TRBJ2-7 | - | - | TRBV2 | CASSEALQGYEQYF | TGTGCCAGCAGTGAAGCGCTTCAGGGCTACGAGCAGTACTTC
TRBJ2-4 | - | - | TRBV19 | CASSSWGTLATKNIQYF | TGTGCCAGTAGCAGTTGGGGCACACTAGCAACCAAAAACATTCAGTACTTC
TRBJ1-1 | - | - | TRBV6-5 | CASSYDGLNTEAFF | TGTGCCAGCAGTTACGACGGTTTGAACACTGAAGCTTTCTTT
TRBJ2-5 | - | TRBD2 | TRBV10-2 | CATTLGGALETQYF | TGCGCCACCACACTCGGGGGGGCCCTTGAGACCCAGTACTTC
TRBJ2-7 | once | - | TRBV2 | CASSEAPPTFYEQYF | TGTGCCAGCAGTGAAGCGCCCCCCACTTTCTACGAGCAGTACTTC
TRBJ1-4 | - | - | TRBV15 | CATSSGPDNEKLFF | TGTGCCACCAGCAGCGGGCCCGATAATGAAAAACTGTTTTTT
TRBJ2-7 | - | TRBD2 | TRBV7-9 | CASSPPTAGESYEQYF | TGTGCCAGCAGCCCTCCGACGGCGGGAGAGTCTTACGAGCAGTACTTC
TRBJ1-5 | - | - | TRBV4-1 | CASSPAAPRGGNQPQHF | TGCGCCAGCAGCCCAGCAGCCCCCAGGGGTGGCAATCAGCCCCAGCATTTT
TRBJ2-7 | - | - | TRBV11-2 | CASSVPQKSDYEQYF | TGTGCCAGCAGCGTACCACAGAAGAGTGACTACGAGCAGTACTTC
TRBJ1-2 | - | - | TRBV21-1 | CASSDRPYGYTF | TGTGCCAGCTCGGACAGGCCCTATGGCTACACCTTC
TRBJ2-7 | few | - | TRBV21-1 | CASSCEQYF | TGTGCCAGCTCTTGCGAGCAGTACTTC
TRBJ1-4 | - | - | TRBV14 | CASSQTRVGEKLFF | TGTGCCAGCAGCCAAACCAGGGTGGGCGAAAAACTGTTTTTT
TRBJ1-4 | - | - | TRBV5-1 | CASSLSDGSEKLFF | TGCGCCAGCAGCTTGTCAGACGGTAGTGAAAAACTGTTTTTT
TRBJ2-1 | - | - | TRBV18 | CASSPKAGYNEQFF | TGTGCCAGCTCACCGAAGGCTGGCTACAATGAGCAGTTCTTC
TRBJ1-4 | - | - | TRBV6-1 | CASSRDRGEKLFF | TGTGCCAGCAGCCGGGACCGGGGAGAAAAACTGTTTTTT
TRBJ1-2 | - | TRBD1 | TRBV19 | CASSLGTGPYGYTF | TGTGCCAGTAGTCTCGGGACAGGACCCTATGGCTACACCTTC
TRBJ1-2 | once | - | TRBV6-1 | CASSVEGRGYTF | TGTGCCAGCAGTGTGGAGGGTCGTGGCTACACCTTC
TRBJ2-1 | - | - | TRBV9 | CASSPDPSSNNEQFF | TGTGCCAGCAGCCCAGACCCTAGCAGCAACAATGAGCAGTTCTTC
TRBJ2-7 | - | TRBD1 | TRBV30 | CAWGQGVSYEQYF | TGTGCCTGGGGACAGGGGGTCTCCTACGAGCAGTACTTC
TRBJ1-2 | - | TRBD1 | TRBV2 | CASSRTGPGGYTF | TGTGCCAGCAGCCGGACAGGGCCTGGCGGCTACACCTTC
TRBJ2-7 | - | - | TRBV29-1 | CSVDSGYEQYF | TGCAGCGTTGATTCGGGTTACGAGCAGTACTTC
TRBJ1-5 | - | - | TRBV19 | CASSNAGYNQPQHF | TGTGCCAGTAGTAATGCAGGATACAATCAACCCCAGCATTTT
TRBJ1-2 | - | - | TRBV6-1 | CASSDRGYGYTF | TGTGCCAGCAGTGACAGGGGATACGGCTACACCTTC
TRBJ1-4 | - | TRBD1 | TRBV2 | CASSVSGTGGFFGEKLFF | TGTGCCAGCTCCGTTTCGGGGACAGGGGGCTTTTTCGGTGAAAAACTGTTTTTT
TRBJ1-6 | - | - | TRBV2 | CASRSQYNSPLHF | TGTGCCAGCAGGAGCCAATATAATTCACCCCTCCACTTT
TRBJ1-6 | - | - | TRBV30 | CAWSVRPNNSPLHF | TGTGCCTGGAGTGTCCGGCCGAATAATTCACCCCTCCACTTT
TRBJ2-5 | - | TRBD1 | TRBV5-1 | CASAGGYDRETQYF | TGCGCCAGCGCAGGGGGCTATGACAGGGAGACCCAGTACTTC
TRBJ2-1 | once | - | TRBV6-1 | CASSEASVRLPYNEQFF | TGTGCCAGCAGTGAAGCTTCAGTAAGATTGCCCTACAATGAGCAGTTCTTC
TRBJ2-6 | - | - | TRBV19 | CASSISGANVLTF | TGTGCCAGTAGTATATCTGGGGCCAACGTCCTGACTTTC
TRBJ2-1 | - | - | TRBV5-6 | CASSPLGGGAYNEQFF | TGTGCCAGCAGCCCTCTGGGTGGGGGTGCCTACAATGAGCAGTTCTTC
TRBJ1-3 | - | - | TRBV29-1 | CSVEGFGNTIYF | TGCAGCGTTGAGGGATTTGGAAACACCATATATTTT
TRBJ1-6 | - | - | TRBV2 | CASSEGGDYNSPLHF | TGTGCCAGCAGTGAGGGGGGCGACTATAATTCACCCCTCCACTTT